The clone carrying this T cell receptor (beta chain) was found a few times. As for treatment: oral pan-JAK inhibitor, 5-10 mg twice daily. These data originate in a study of CD8+ T cells in alopecia areata. On the study more broadly: Tofacitinib administration to treated patients was oral, at 5 to 10 mg twice daily.

As the sequencing template, cDNA was produced by extracting RNA and reverse transcribing it. Sequenced by immunoSEQ multiplex PCR; TCRdb stores in-frame clones only, minus some. This repertoire shows around 180,000 clones, 64% found once; its top ten account for roughly 1.3%. This CDR3 contains 15 residues. Germline CDR1 SQVTM, CDR2 ANQGSEA. V was clipped by 7 bases and J by 3 bases; unmatched bases: 14. This clonotype was sampled from a human donor with alopecia areata. The chain has TRBV29-1 and TRBJ1-2; 7 bases are a match to TRBD1. This specimen consisted of CD4+ T cells sorted from blood, obtained between weeks 49 and 50, from a patient treated with tofacitinib. The DNA for the CDR3 is TGCAGCGCCCGATTTCAGGGGGGTGGGCACTATGGCTACACCTTC. Amino acids: CSARFQGGGHYGYTF. Together with reference TRBV29-1 and TRBJ1-2, the CDR3 gives the full variable domain: SAVISQKPSRDICQRGTSLTIQCQVDSQVTMMFWYRQQPGQSLTLIATANQGSEATYESGFVIDKFPISRPNLTFSTLTVSNMSPEDSSIYLCSARFQGGGHYGYTFGSGTRLTVV.